This paragraph reports one TCR beta chain. The antigen remains undetermined. The record originates from a study of cytomegalovirus exposure and HLA in healthy donors. Background on the study: A subsequent analysis reported that the 120 validation repertoires were produced on the same platform that had also been used for the 500 to 700 first-cohort repertoires.

Sequencing used immunoSEQ multiplex PCR; TCRdb keeps in-frame clones, though not all of them. The sample holds more than 250,000 clones, roughly 87% seen once. Whole-study results and caveats: Most sequenced TCRs were rare (though some public TCRs occurred in many donors).

Germline assignment: CDR1 MNHEY and CDR2 SMNVEV (reference sequence). The CDR3 runs to 15 residues. Trimming pared 6 bases from V and 2 bases from J, leaving 17 bases between. The sample consisted of PBMCs. V usage is TRBV27 and J usage is TRBJ2-7; D perhaps matches TRBD2 (5 bases). This clonotype was obtained from a woman aged 25 to 39 in good health and CMV-seropositive. CDR3 nucleotides: TGTGCCAGCAGCAGTCGAAACACGAGGGCCTACGAGCAGTACTTC. Translation: CASSSRNTRAYEQYF.